A selection of T cell receptor beta chains follows, all from one sample in a study of blood T cell repertoires in COVID-19. The data were produced by immunoSEQ multiplex PCR, yet TCRdb's version contains in-frame clones alone and is incomplete. This table has 200,000 to 250,000 clones, 86% appearing once. Source material: PBMCs or T cells enriched from blood (not recorded which). Source of these receptors: a woman in her thirties or forties with acute COVID-19. The CDR3 runs from the conserved cysteine through the conserved F or W. Only part of the rows carry a size: once, few, many, or a class if the clone is expanded.

v_gene	abundance	CDR3aa
TRBV4-3	NA	CASSPGTGTGVNEKLFF
TRBV4-3	NA	CASSRGGGRGGRTDTQYF
TRBV2	once	CASSAQGVGNTGELFF
TRBV3-1/TRBV3-2	NA	CASSPGGAGNTIYF
TRBV27	NA	CASRQRGTYGYTF
TRBV21-1	NA	CASSKEERTGGSYNSPLHF
TRBV25-1	NA	CASSDRGTYNSPLHF
TRBV21-1	NA	CARNLRGGPQETQYF
TRBV29-1	NA	CSAGTGPQRGYTF
TRBV7-9	NA	CASSSPDRANTEAFF
TRBV7-8	NA	CASSQRTGDGGYTF
TRBV19	NA	CASSRGLMNTEAFF
TRBV7-9	NA	CASSSGQVGETQYF
TRBV5-1	NA	CASSLGGPGQPQHF
TRBV6-1	NA	CASSEAGQGVGYTF
TRBV11-2	NA	CASSTSTGGASGETQYF
TRBV27	NA	CASSFGQGADQPQHF
TRBV7-3	NA	CASSLPTPGSPGEKLFF
TRBV5-1	NA	CASNVGQGADTQYF
TRBV20-1	NA	CSAPRNTEAFF
TRBV29-1	few	CSVEDHDRRDTQYF
TRBV7-6	few	CASSPTGNTIYF
TRBV3-1/TRBV3-2	few	CASSQANEQFF
TRBV5-1	NA	CASSFRDRNTEAFF
TRBV2	NA	CASSGPRDRALNTEAFF
TRBV5-1	NA	CASSLTNYGYTF
TRBV5-4	NA	CASSSRTGSGSPLHF
TRBV30	once	CAWQGENTEAFF
TRBV5-4	few	CASSLGGGSPGELFF
TRBV5-4	NA	CASSSDLDERSGYTF
TRBV25-1	NA	CASTKQGTGEKLFF
TRBV7-6	NA	CASSPTQGNRDSPLHF
TRBV5-4	NA	CASSPPTGENYGYTF
TRBV27	NA	CASSSYYREKLFF
TRBV19	NA	CASSPAGARNQPQHF
TRBV7-3	NA	CASSPPCHRGGKQPSSYNEQFF
TRBV30	NA	CAWKSGVTANYGYTF
TRBV7-9	NA	CASSGAGQGYTGADTQYF
TRBV2	NA	CALVGSGYTF
TRBV9	NA	CASSPGGGQGAKNIQYF
TRBV9	few	CASSARQGAYGYTF
TRBV13	once	CASSLYGQGSYEQYF
TRBV6-5	NA	CASTNDWNTEAFF
TRBV10-3	few	CAISEIPGMDGYTF
TRBV7-9	NA	CASSRGRRTEAFF
TRBV6-5	NA	CASSQRDNNSPLHF
TRBV12-3/TRBV12-4	NA	CASSLGNEQYF
TRBV6-6	NA	CASSYSLESYGYTF
TRBV3-1/TRBV3-2	NA	CASSHPDRGHEKLFF
TRBV18	NA	CASSPPMGGSRTFASYEQYF
TRBV9	NA	CASSVGGGGTNQPQHF
TRBV7-7	NA	CASSPSGGTFYNEQFF
TRBV5-8	NA	CASSPYRGSTFF